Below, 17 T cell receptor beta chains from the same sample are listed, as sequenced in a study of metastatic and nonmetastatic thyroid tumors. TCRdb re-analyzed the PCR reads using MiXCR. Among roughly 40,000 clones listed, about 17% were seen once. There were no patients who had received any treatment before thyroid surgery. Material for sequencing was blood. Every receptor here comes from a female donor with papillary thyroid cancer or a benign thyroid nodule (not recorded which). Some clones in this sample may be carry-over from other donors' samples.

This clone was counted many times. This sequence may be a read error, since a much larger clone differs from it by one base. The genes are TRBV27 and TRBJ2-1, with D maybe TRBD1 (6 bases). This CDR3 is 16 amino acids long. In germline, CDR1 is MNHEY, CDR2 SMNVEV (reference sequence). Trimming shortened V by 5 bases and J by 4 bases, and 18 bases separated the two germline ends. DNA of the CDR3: TGTGCCAGCAGTGTATACCAGGGGATTTTTTACAATGAGCAGTTCTTC. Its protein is CASSVYQGIFYNEQFF.

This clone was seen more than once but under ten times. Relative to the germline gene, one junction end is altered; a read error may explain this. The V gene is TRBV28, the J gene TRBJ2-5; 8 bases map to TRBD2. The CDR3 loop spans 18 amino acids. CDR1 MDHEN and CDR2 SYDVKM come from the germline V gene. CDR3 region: CASSFSNRGSGGQETKYF. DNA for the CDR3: TGTGCCAGCAGTTTCTCTAATAGAGGGAGCGGGGGCCAAGAGACCAAGTACTTC.

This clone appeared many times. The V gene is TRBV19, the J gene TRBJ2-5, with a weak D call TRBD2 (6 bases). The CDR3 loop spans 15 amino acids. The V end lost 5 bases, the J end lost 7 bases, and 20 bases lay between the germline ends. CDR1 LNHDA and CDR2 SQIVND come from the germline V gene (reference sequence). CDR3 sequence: CASSSGTGDGVTQYF. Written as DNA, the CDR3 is TGTGCCAGTAGTTCCGGGACTGGGGATGGGGTGACCCAGTACTTC. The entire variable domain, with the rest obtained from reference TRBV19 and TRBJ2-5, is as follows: DGGITQSPKYLFRKEGQNVTLSCEQNLNHDAMYWYRQDPGQGLRLIYYSQIVNDFQKGDIAEGYSVSREKKESFPLTVTSAQKNPTAFYLCASSSGTGDGVTQYFGPGTRLLVL.

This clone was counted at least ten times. The CDR3 is CASSEDRGRNSPLHF. Written as DNA, the CDR3 is TGTGCCAGCAGTGAAGACAGGGGTAGGAATTCACCCCTCCACTTT. This chain links TRBV2 with TRBJ1-6, with TRBD1 matching over 7 bases. With V trimmed by 1 base and J by 7 bases, 4 bases remained unmatched. There are 15 residues in the CDR3. Germline CDR1 SNHLY, CDR2 FYNNEI.

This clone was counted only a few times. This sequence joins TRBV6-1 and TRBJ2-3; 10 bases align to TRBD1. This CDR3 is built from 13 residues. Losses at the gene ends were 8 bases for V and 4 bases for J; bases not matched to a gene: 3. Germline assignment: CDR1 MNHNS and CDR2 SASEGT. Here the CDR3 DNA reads TGTGCCAGCGGGACAGGGGTTCCAGATACGCAGTATTTT. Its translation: CASGTGVPDTQYF.

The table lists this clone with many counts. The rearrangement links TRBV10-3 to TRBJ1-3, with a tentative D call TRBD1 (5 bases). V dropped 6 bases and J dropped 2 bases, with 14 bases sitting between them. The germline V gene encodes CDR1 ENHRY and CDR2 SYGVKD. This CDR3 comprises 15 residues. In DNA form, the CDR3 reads TGTGCCATCAGGGAGACGGAGGGGACTGGAAACACCATATATTTT. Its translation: CAIRETEGTGNTIYF.

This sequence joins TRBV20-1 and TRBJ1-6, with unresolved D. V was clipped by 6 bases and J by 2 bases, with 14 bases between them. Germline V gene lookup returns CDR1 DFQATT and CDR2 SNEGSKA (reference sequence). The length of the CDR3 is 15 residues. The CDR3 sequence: CSADLWIPYNSPLHF. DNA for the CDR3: TGCAGTGCCGATCTGTGGATACCCTATAATTCACCCCTCCACTTT.

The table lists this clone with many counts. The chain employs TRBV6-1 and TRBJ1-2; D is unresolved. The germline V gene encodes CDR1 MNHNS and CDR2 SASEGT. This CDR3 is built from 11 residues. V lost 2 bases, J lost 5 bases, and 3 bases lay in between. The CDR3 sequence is CASSERYGYTF. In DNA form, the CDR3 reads TGTGCCAGCAGTGAAAGATATGGCTACACCTTC.

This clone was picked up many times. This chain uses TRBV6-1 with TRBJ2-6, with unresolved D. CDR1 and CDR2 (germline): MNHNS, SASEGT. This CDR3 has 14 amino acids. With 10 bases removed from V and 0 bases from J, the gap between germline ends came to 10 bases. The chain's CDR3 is CAIRPLSGANVLTF. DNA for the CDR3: TGTGCCATCCGCCCCCTCTCTGGGGCCAACGTCCTGACTTTC.

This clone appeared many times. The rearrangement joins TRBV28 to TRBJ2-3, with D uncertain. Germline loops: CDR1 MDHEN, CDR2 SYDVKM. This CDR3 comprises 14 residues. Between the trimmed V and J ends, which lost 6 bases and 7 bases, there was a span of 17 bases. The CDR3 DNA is TGTGCCAGCAGCCCCCCTACGGTTTTGAATACGCAGTATTTT. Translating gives CASSPPTVLNTQYF.

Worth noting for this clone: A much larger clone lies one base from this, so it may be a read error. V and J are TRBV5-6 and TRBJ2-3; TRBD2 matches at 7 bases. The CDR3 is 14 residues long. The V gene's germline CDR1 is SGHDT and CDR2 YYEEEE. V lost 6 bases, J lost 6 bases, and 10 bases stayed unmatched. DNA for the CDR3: TGTGCCAGCATCCACGACGGGGGAGGGGATACGCAGTATTTT. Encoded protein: CASIHDGGGDTQYF.

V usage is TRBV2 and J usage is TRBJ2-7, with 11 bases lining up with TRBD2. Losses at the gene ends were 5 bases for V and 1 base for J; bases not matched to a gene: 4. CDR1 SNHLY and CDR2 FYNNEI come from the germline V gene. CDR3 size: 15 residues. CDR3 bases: TGTGCCAGCAGTCCGACTAGCGGGGTTTCCTACGAGCAGTACTTC. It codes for CASSPTSGVSYEQYF.

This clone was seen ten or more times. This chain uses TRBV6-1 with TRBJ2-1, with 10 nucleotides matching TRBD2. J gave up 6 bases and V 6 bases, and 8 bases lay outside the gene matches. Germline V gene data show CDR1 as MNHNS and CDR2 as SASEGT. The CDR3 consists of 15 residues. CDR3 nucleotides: TGTGCCAGCAGATTAGCGGGGGGTACCGGCAATGAGCAGTTCTTC. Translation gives CASRLAGGTGNEQFF.

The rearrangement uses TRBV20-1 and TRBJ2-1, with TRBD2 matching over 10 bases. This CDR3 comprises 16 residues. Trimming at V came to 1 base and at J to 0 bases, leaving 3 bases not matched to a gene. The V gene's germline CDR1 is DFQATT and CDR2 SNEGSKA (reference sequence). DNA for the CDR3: TGCAGTGCTAGAGCCCCTAGCGGGAGCTCCTACAATGAGCAGTTCTTC. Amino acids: CSARAPSGSSYNEQFF.

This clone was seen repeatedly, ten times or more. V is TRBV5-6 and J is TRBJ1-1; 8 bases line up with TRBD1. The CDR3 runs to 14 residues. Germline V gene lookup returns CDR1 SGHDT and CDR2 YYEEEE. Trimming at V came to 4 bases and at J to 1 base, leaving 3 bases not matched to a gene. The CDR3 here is CASSVGQGNTEAFF. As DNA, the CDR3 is TGTGCCAGCAGCGTTGGACAGGGGAACACTGAAGCTTTCTTT.

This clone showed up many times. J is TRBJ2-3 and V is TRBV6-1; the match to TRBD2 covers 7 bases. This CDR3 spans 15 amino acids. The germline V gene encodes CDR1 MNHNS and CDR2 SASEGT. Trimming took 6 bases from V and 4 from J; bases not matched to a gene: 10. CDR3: CASSPWEGLSDTQYF. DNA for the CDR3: TGTGCCAGCAGCCCCTGGGAGGGGTTATCAGATACGCAGTATTTT.

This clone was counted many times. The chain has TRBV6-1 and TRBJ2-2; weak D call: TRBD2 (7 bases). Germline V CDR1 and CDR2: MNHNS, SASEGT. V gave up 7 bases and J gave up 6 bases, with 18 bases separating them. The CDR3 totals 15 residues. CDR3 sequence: CASNPGGSGPGELFF. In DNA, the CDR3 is TGTGCCAGCAATCCGGGGGGCTCAGGCCCCGGGGAGCTGTTTTTT.